This T cell receptor beta chain was sequenced in a study of cytomegalovirus exposure and HLA in healthy donors. Overall study results and limits: Several of the most significant clusters appeared linked to common viral pathogens, based on a later analysis.

The study ran its PCR with 60 Vbeta and 13 Jbeta primers. Method: immunoSEQ multiplex PCR; TCRdb's copy keeps in-frame clones and lacks some. The table has 60,000 to 85,000 clones, around 79% seen once. Between the trimmed V and J ends, which lost 5 bases and 1 base, there was a span of 11 bases. The CDR3 loop spans 14 amino acids. Germline assignment: CDR1 SGHDT and CDR2 YYEEEE. Regarding this clone: As yet, its antigen is unknown.

The rearrangement joins TRBV5-6 to TRBJ2-3; D might be TRBD1 (5 bases). Material: PBMCs. The receptor was derived from a man in his forties in good health and CMV-seronegative. This CDR3 reads CASRGVRGTDTQYF. The CDR3 DNA sequence: TGTGCCAGCAGAGGGGTAAGGGGCACAGATACGCAGTATTTT. Drawing the rest from reference TRBV5-6 and TRBJ2-3, the complete variable domain is DAGVTQSPTHLIKTRGQQVTLRCSPKSGHDTVSWYQQALGQGPQFIFQYYEEEERQRGNFPDRFSGHQFPNYSSELNVNALLLGDSALYLCASRGVRGTDTQYFGPGTRLTVL.